The present entry profiles one T cell receptor beta chain with its context. These data belong to a study of OX40 agonist ivuxolimab in advanced cancers. The CDR3 is 15 residues long. V lost 2 bases and J 0 bases, leaving 8 bases between the germline ends. Germline V gene data show CDR1 as MNHEY and CDR2 as SVGAGI. The protocol was immunoSEQ multiplex PCR, while the TCRdb copy is restricted to in-frame clones and leaves out a portion. The repertoire includes over 45,000 clones, approximately 86% of them detected once, and roughly 3% sits in the top ten. The genes are TRBV6-5 and TRBJ1-3; D uncertain. This TCR was sampled from an adult with an advanced solid tumor such as melanoma, head and neck, liver or kidney cancer. The sample in question was CD4+ or CD8+ T cells sorted from blood, obtained in a trial of the OX40 agonist ivuxolimab. The CDR3 region has the DNA TGTGCCAGCAGTTACGGCGGACCCTCTGGAAACACCATATATTTT. Protein product: CASSYGGPSGNTIYF.